Listed below are T cell receptor beta chains from one sample, sequenced in a study of blood T cells in healthy people across ages. TCRdb reprocessed the 5' RACE reads with MiXCR, giving one entry per CDR3 protein. The data hold 1.2 million to 1.5 million distinct CDR3 sequences, with 42% observed a single time. The sample comprised blood. Receptors originate from a woman between 18 and 30 years old in good health. Both conserved end residues are part of each CDR3. D genes are given only for firm matches. Clone size is not always given. Where it is, it says once, few, many or a class for expanded clones.

cdr3_aa cdr3_nt clone_size v_call d_call j_call
CASSLGTSLIYEQYF TGTGCCAGCAGCTTAGGGACTAGCCTGATCTACGAGCAGTACTTC . TRBV11-3 TRBD2 TRBJ2-7
CSARDPGAGGSTDTQYF TGCAGTGCTAGAGACCCTGGAGCGGGGGGGAGCACAGATACGCAGTATTTT . TRBV20-1 TRBD2 TRBJ2-3
CSAGQGQNEKLFF TGCAGTGCTGGACAGGGACAAAATGAAAAACTGTTTTTT few TRBV20-1 TRBD1 TRBJ1-4
CSANTPGGTYEQYF TGCAGTGCTAATACACCAGGAGGGACCTACGAGCAGTACTTC . TRBV20-1 . TRBJ2-7
CASSFKDRNTGELFF TGTGCCAGCAGCTTCAAAGACCGTAACACCGGGGAGCTGTTTTTT few TRBV11-2 . TRBJ2-2
CSAIGAGLYGYTF TGCAGTGCTATAGGGGCAGGGCTCTATGGCTACACCTTC few TRBV20-1 . TRBJ1-2
CSYRGPNYEQYF TGCAGTTACAGGGGGCCCAACTACGAGCAGTACTTC few TRBV20-1 TRBD1 TRBJ2-7
CAGMPVRGGTETQYF TGTGCCGGGATGCCCGTCAGGGGGGGAACAGAGACCCAGTACTTC . TRBV30 . TRBJ2-5
CSVPGQGTYEQYF TGCAGCGTTCCGGGACAGGGGACCTACGAGCAGTACTTC few TRBV29-1 TRBD1 TRBJ2-7
CSARSGGLDNEQFF TGCAGTGCTAGATCCGGGGGGTTGGACAATGAGCAGTTCTTC . TRBV20-1 TRBD2 TRBJ2-1
CAISTADTLTSGYTF TGTGCCATCAGTACAGCAGATACCCTCACGAGTGGCTACACCTTC . TRBV10-3 . TRBJ1-2
CASSSLGGPSSYNEQFF TGTGCCAGCAGCTCTCTAGGGGGACCGAGCTCCTACAATGAGCAGTTCTTC . TRBV5-6 . TRBJ2-1
CASSPSGHTDSYNEQFF TGCGCCAGCAGCCCTTCAGGACATACGGATTCCTACAATGAGCAGTTCTTC . TRBV5-1 . TRBJ2-1
CASSLGSLAGWMGETQYF TGTGCCAGCAGTTTGGGGAGCCTAGCGGGGTGGATGGGAGAGACCCAGTACTTC . TRBV6-5 TRBD2 TRBJ2-5
CASGRDRQNTEAFF TGCGCCAGTGGACGGGACAGACAGAACACTGAAGCTTTCTTT . TRBV5-1 TRBD1 TRBJ1-1
CSAPWGGGQETQYF TGCAGTGCGCCGTGGGGCGGAGGCCAAGAGACCCAGTACTTC few TRBV20-1 . TRBJ2-5
CASSLVTDEETQYF TGTGCCAGCAGCTTAGTGACTGACGAAGAGACCCAGTACTTC . TRBV7-2 . TRBJ2-5
CASSVEGAGAQETQYF TGTGCCAGCAGCGTAGAAGGGGCGGGGGCCCAAGAGACCCAGTACTTC once TRBV9 . TRBJ2-5
CSARVIDRVVDGYTF TGCAGTGCTAGAGTTATCGACAGGGTCGTAGATGGCTACACCTTC once TRBV20-1 TRBD1 TRBJ1-2
CAISAGNAGNTIYF TGTGCCATCAGTGCAGGGAATGCTGGAAACACCATATATTTT . TRBV10-3 . TRBJ1-3
CSARARASGAYEQYF TGCAGTGCTAGAGCGCGGGCTAGCGGGGCCTACGAGCAGTACTTC few TRBV20-1 TRBD2 TRBJ2-7
CASSHTPRDTQYF TGTGCCAGCAGCCATACTCCGAGAGATACGCAGTATTTT . TRBV12-3/TRBV12-4 . TRBJ2-3
CASYYRGWGAGNTEAFF TGTGCCAGCTACTACCGAGGTTGGGGAGCCGGGAACACTGAAGCTTTCTTT . TRBV12-3/TRBV12-4 . TRBJ1-1
CASKPLSGANVLTF TGTGCCAGCAAACCCCTCTCTGGGGCCAACGTCCTGACTTTC . TRBV6-1 . TRBJ2-6
CSARVETGVGYTF TGCAGTGCTAGAGTGGAGACAGGGGTTGGCTACACCTTC . TRBV20-1 TRBD1 TRBJ1-2
CASSSFPGQSSPLHF TGTGCCAGCAGTTCCTTTCCGGGACAGAGTTCACCCCTCCACTTT . TRBV6-2/TRBV6-3 TRBD1 TRBJ1-6
CASTDLRWGEQYF TGTGCCAGCACTGACCTTCGGTGGGGCGAGCAGTACTTC . TRBV12-3/TRBV12-4 . TRBJ2-7
CASSYSPQGGNTIYF TGTGCCAGCAGTTACTCTCCGCAGGGAGGAAACACCATATATTTT . TRBV6-6 . TRBJ1-3
CASSYSKASSSFGDTQYF TGTGCCAGCAGTTACTCGAAGGCTAGCTCCTCCTTCGGAGATACGCAGTATTTT . TRBV6-5 . TRBJ2-3
CASSHPTSGISYNEQFF TGCGCCAGCAGCCATCCGACTAGCGGGATATCCTACAATGAGCAGTTCTTC . TRBV4-1 TRBD2 TRBJ2-1
CASSLRRGGEETQYF TGTGCCAGCAGCTTGCGTAGGGGGGGGGAAGAGACCCAGTACTTC . TRBV5-6 . TRBJ2-5